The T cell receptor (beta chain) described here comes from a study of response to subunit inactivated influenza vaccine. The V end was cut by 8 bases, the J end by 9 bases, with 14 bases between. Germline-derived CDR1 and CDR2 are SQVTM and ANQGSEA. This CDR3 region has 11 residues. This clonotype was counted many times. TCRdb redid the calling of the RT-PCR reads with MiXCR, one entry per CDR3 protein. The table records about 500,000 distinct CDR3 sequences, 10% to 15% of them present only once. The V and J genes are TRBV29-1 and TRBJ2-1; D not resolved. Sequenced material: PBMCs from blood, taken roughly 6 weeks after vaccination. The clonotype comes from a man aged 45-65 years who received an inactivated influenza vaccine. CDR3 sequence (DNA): TGCAGCTTCGTGTTTTGGGGTGAGCAGTTCTTC. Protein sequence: CSFVFWGEQFF.